These 20 T cell receptor beta chains were sequenced from one sample in a study of shared clonotypes between healthy human individuals. CD45RO-negative, CCR7-selected cells formed the naive CD8 fraction, which excluded terminally differentiated effector memory CD45RA+ cells. Generated by immunoSEQ multiplex PCR, the TCRdb table keeps only in-frame clones and is missing some. This table has approximately 840,000 clones, roughly 96% appearing once. Material: naive CD8+ T cells sorted from blood. Receptors originate from a man aged 30-40 years in good health.

The rearrangement joins TRBV13 to TRBJ2-2; perhaps TRBD2 as D (6 bases). Germline CDR1 and CDR2: PRHDT and FYEKMQ (reference sequence). The V and J ends lost 5 bases and 6 bases respectively, with 16 bases between them. The CDR3 has 15 amino acids. CDR3: CASSARDSSPGELFF. The CDR3 DNA follows: TGTGCCAGCAGCGCCCGGGACTCAAGTCCCGGGGAGCTGTTTTTT.

CDR3 nucleotide sequence: TGTGCCAGCCAGTGGGGGGCCGGGGAGCTGTTTTTT. This sequence encodes CASQWGAGELFF. The V gene is TRBV11-2, the J gene TRBJ2-2, with D maybe TRBD2 (6 bases). This CDR3 comprises 12 residues. The germline V and J ends were trimmed by 8 bases and 6 bases, with 10 bases remaining between them. Germline V gives CDR1 SGHAT, CDR2 FQNNGV.

V and J are TRBV27 and TRBJ2-5; TRBD1 matches 12 bases. This CDR3 spans 16 amino acids. Germline V gene lookup returns CDR1 MNHEY and CDR2 SMNVEV (reference sequence). V trimming: 2 bases; J trimming: 5 bases; junction bases outside the gene matches: 6. CDR3 sequence (DNA): TGTGCCAGCAGTTTAACGGGACAGGGGGCTGCGGAGACCCAGTACTTC. Its protein product is CASSLTGQGAAETQYF.

This clone occurred once. This chain uses TRBV28 with TRBJ2-1, with a weak D call TRBD1 (5 bases). This CDR3 is built from 14 residues. Germline V gene lookup returns CDR1 MDHEN and CDR2 SYDVKM. V lost 7 bases to trimming and J lost 9 bases, with 19 bases between them. The chain's CDR3 is CASTGVGVGGEQFF. The CDR3 region has the DNA TGTGCCAGCACTGGGGTAGGGGTTGGTGGTGAGCAGTTCTTC.

This chain links TRBV4-1 with TRBJ2-7; D gene uncertain. The CDR3 is 13 residues long. The germline V gene encodes CDR1 MGHRA and CDR2 YSYEKL. Deletions cut 4 bases from V and 3 bases from J, with 10 bases between. The CDR3 DNA sequence: TGCGCCAGCAGCCTCCGAAGGAGCTACGAGCAGTACTTC. Encoded protein: CASSLRRSYEQYF.

The chain recombines TRBV5-1 with TRBJ2-1; TRBD2 agrees at 10 bases. CDR1 is SGHRS and CDR2 is YFSETQ in the germline V gene. This CDR3 comprises 18 residues. J was trimmed by 1 base and V by 4 bases; bases with no gene match: 11. CDR3 sequence reads: CASSRTLAGEGSYNEQFF. The DNA for the CDR3 is TGCGCCAGCAGCCGGACCCTAGCGGGAGAGGGGTCCTACAATGAGCAGTTCTTC.

This clone occurred once. V is TRBV5-4 and J is TRBJ1-4; D possibly corresponds to TRBD1 (5 bases). The germline V gene encodes CDR1 SGHNT and CDR2 YYREEE (reference sequence). V was clipped by 4 bases and J by 5 bases, with 15 bases between them. The CDR3 contains 15 residues. CDR3 region: CASSPGDRHNEKLFF. In DNA, the CDR3 is TGTGCCAGCAGCCCGGGGGACCGGCACAATGAAAAACTGTTTTTT.

The chain combines TRBV19 with TRBJ2-3; D is perhaps TRBD1 or TRBD2 (6 bases each). From germline, CDR1 is LNHDA and CDR2 SQIVND (reference sequence). With 8 bases removed from V and 6 bases from J, the gap between germline ends came to 15 bases. This CDR3 region has 13 residues. CDR3 DNA sequence: TGTGCCAGTTCGCAGGGGAGGATCGATACGCAGTATTTT. Translating it yields CASSQGRIDTQYF.

This clone was counted only a few times. This chain uses TRBV4-1 with TRBJ2-2; TRBD2 aligns across 16 bases. V was pared by 2 bases and J by 6 bases, with 3 bases of the junction left unmatched. Germline V gene sequence: CDR1 MGHRA, CDR2 YSYEKL. This CDR3 region has 17 residues. The CDR3 loop reads CASSQLGLAGGPGELFF. Written as DNA, the CDR3 is TGCGCCAGCAGCCAACTGGGACTAGCGGGAGGGCCCGGGGAGCTGTTTTTT.

The chain couples TRBV5-1 to TRBJ1-1, with 7 bases identical to TRBD1. V trimming: 4 bases; J trimming: 2 bases; junction bases outside the gene matches: 8. The CDR3 sequence is 15 residues long. Germline-derived CDR1 and CDR2 are SGHRS and YFSETQ. The CDR3 is CASSHGQVGNTEAFF. CDR3 bases: TGCGCCAGCAGCCATGGACAGGTCGGAAACACTGAAGCTTTCTTT.

The rearrangement joins TRBV7-8 to TRBJ2-7; unclear D gene. The germline V gene has CDR1 SGHVS and CDR2 FQNEAQ. V was cut by 5 bases and J by 3 bases, with 14 bases left in between. This CDR3 contains 14 residues. CDR3 in amino acids: CASSLAVGYYEQYF. CDR3 nucleotides: TGTGCCAGCAGCCTGGCGGTGGGATACTACGAGCAGTACTTC. Together with reference TRBV7-8 and TRBJ2-7, the CDR3 gives the full variable domain: GAGVSQSPRYKVAKRGQDVALRCDPISGHVSLFWYQQALGQGPEFLTYFQNEAQLDKSGLPSDRFFAERPEGSVSTLKIQRTQQEDSAVYLCASSLAVGYYEQYFGPGTRLTVT.

J is TRBJ1-2 and V is TRBV6-5; 7 bases align to TRBD1. CDR3 size: 14 residues. Germline V gene sequence: CDR1 MNHEY, CDR2 SVGAGI. J gave up 8 bases and V 4 bases, and 10 bases lay outside the gene matches. CDR3 nucleotide sequence: TGTGCCAGCAGTTCGGGACAGCTTTTGGCCGGCTACACCTTC. It translates to CASSSGQLLAGYTF.

In its sample, this clone was seen once. The chain links TRBV28 to TRBJ2-1; the D gene could be TRBD1 or TRBD2 (5 bases each). Germline V gene sequence: CDR1 MDHEN, CDR2 SYDVKM. The ends were cut back, 7 bases at V and 0 bases at J, with 13 bases in the middle. The CDR3 contains 15 residues. The CDR3 DNA follows: TGTGCCAGCAACGGGGTCGGGGCCTCCTACAATGAGCAGTTCTTC. Translation gives CASNGVGASYNEQFF. Full variable domain (outside the CDR3, taken from reference TRBV28 and TRBJ2-1): DVKVTQSSRYLVKRTGEKVFLECVQDMDHENMFWYRQDPGLGLRLIYFSYDVKMKEKGDIPEGYSVSREKKERFSLILESASTNQTSMYLCASNGVGASYNEQFFGPGTRLTVL.

The chain uses TRBV4-1 and TRBJ2-7; 9 bases map to TRBD2. Per the germline V gene, CDR1 is MGHRA and CDR2 is YSYEKL. Trimming cost V 4 bases and J 3 bases; bases outside gene matches: 4. The CDR3 consists of 14 residues. CDR3 residues: CASSPTSGYYEQYF. The CDR3 DNA reads TGCGCCAGCAGCCCCACTAGCGGGTACTACGAGCAGTACTTC.

The chain employs TRBV4-1 and TRBJ1-4; D uncertain. Germline V gives CDR1 MGHRA, CDR2 YSYEKL. This CDR3 region has 14 residues. Deletions cut 1 base from V and 2 bases from J, with 5 bases between. The chain's CDR3 is CASSQVRTNEKLFF. The CDR3 coding sequence is TGCGCCAGCAGCCAAGTGAGGACTAATGAAAAACTGTTTTTT.

The chain is built from TRBV5-5 and TRBJ1-1; no clear D. CDR1 is SGHKS and CDR2 is YYEKEE in the germline V gene (reference sequence). With 5 bases removed from V and 0 bases from J, the gap between germline ends came to 8 bases. The length of the CDR3 is 13 residues. CDR3 sequence reads: CASRRDLNTEAFF. In nucleotides, the CDR3 is TGTGCCAGCAGGCGGGATTTGAACACTGAAGCTTTCTTT.

CDR3 DNA sequence: TGTGCCAGCAGCTGGGGGGGAGAGACCCAGTACTTC. Its translation: CASSWGGETQYF. This chain uses TRBV5-4 with TRBJ2-5, with TRBD2 matching over 7 bases. CDR1 is SGHNT, CDR2 YYREEE, per germline (reference sequence). The CDR3 loop spans 12 amino acids. With 3 bases clipped from V and 4 bases from J, the junction kept 0 bases outside the gene matches.

This rearrangement joins TRBV7-2 to TRBJ2-5; 11 positions agree with TRBD2. The V gene's germline CDR1 is SGHTA and CDR2 FQGNSA. This CDR3 comprises 18 residues. The ends lost 5 bases at V and 5 bases at J; junction bases unmatched: 16. The CDR3 coding sequence is TGTGCCAGCAGCCCCCCTCAAAATAGCGGGAGGGCGCGGGAGACCCAGTACTTC. Translated: CASSPPQNSGRARETQYF.

The rearrangement joins TRBV9 to TRBJ2-2; 8 nucleotides align to TRBD2. This CDR3 has 17 residues. The germline CDR1 and CDR2 sequences are SGDLS and YYNGEE. Unmatched junction bases numbered 9, after V lost 3 bases and J lost 2 bases. The CDR3 DNA reads TGTGCCAGCAGCGAAAACCGGGAGGGCCCAAACACCGGGGAGCTGTTTTTT. Its translation: CASSENREGPNTGELFF.

The chain carries TRBV6-5 and TRBJ2-7; D unclear. The CDR3 is 14 amino acids. V shed 3 bases and J shed 2 bases, with 11 bases lying between them. CDR1 is MNHEY, CDR2 SVGAGI, per germline. CDR3 nucleotide sequence: TGTGCCAGCAGTTATCTACAGTTTCCCTACGAGCAGTACTTC. The encoded protein is CASSYLQFPYEQYF.